This T cell receptor beta chain emerged from a study of spatial heterogeneity in lung cancer. The wider study: Consistently, beta-chain sequences turned up in larger numbers than alpha-chain sequences did. Study-level results: There were more appearances of ubiquitous expanded tumor TCRs in blood at resection than at follow-up.

Time point here: sample taken at primary tumor resection. Researchers sequenced whole RNA taken from tumor, nontumor lung or frozen PBMC without sorting. Untreated early-stage non-small cell lung cancer patients, 70 to 85 in total, were the donors. A unique molecular identifier was attached to every TCR cDNA molecule. In TCRdb, the 5' RACE reads were re-called with MiXCR into one record per CDR3 protein. The repertoire holds 19,000 or so distinct CDR3 sequences, with about 21% as singletons. V lost 4 bases and J lost 16, with 23 bases in between. Germline CDR1 and CDR2: SGHRS and YFSETQ. CDR3 size: 14 residues. This clonotype was observed a handful of times. The antigen is undetermined.

The receptor was derived from a female donor with early-stage non-small cell lung cancer. The rearrangement uses TRBV5-1 and TRBJ1-4; possible D gene TRBD1, 5 bases. The sample was PBMCs, taken at surgery. The CDR3: CASSPGPLEGKWFF. The CDR3, as DNA: TGCGCCAGCAGCCCGGGGCCTCTCGAAGGGAAATGGTTTTTT.